The sequence of this T cell receptor (beta chain) was determined in a study of cytomegalovirus exposure and HLA in healthy donors. Regarding this clone: The antigen is not known.

The study ran its PCR with 60 Vbeta and 13 Jbeta primers. Data came from immunoSEQ multiplex PCR; TCRdb stores just in-frame clones and leaves some out. The table has around 150,000 clones, roughly 90% seen once. Regarding the study as a whole: Trimming of TCR beta V- and J-genes showed a link, identified in a later analysis, to a missense DCLRE1C variant. According to a later analysis, donors in an Asian-associated ancestry cluster reportedly had fewer N-insertions than the 666-donor mean. A later analysis by the authors found several of the most significant clusters apparently linked to common viral pathogens.

Germline-derived CDR1 and CDR2 are SGDLS and YYNGEE. The CDR3 is 15 residues long. V dropped 4 bases and J dropped 1; count of bases not matched to a gene: 5. This receptor was taken from a young woman in good health and CMV-seronegative. This sequence joins TRBV9 and TRBJ1-3, with 7 positions matching TRBD1. The sequenced sample consisted of PBMCs. The CDR3 DNA follows: TGTGCCAGCAGCCCCTACAGGGGATCTGGAAACACCATATATTTT. Its translation is CASSPYRGSGNTIYF.